This TCR beta chain comes out of a study of blood T cell repertoires in COVID-19. Study background: Acute and convalescent COVID-19 specimens originated in the United States, Italy and Spain. Nucleic acid was either cDNA or gDNA, and it came from T cells, B-cell-depleted T cells, or PBMCs.

The repertoire was sequenced with immunoSEQ multiplex PCR; TCRdb's copy has only in-frame clones and lacks some. The sample has about 140,000 clones, more than 80% seen once; the top ten hold 11%. Germline loops: CDR1 MNHEY, CDR2 SVGEGT. CDR3 size: 13 residues. The ends were cut back, 4 bases at V and 5 bases at J, with 11 bases in the middle. J is TRBJ1-1 and V is TRBV6-2 or TRBV6-3; D gene uncertain. The TCR was taken from an elderly woman with acute or convalescent COVID-19. The source material was peripheral blood. CDR3 amino acids: CASSSIGRTEAFF. Written as DNA, the CDR3 is TGTGCCAGCAGTTCTATCGGGAGGACTGAAGCTTTCTTT.